These T cell receptor beta chains were read from a single sample in a study of CXCR3-negative and CXCR3-positive naive CD8 T cells. With the 5' RACE reads reprocessed, TCRdb shows one record per CDR3 protein and no DNA. This sample contains roughly 48,000 distinct CDR3 sequences. The sequenced sample was memory CD8+ T cells from blood. Receptor source: a human donor in good health. Some clones in this sample may be carry-over from other donors' samples. Each CDR3 is given with its conserved first and last residue. Clone size is shown for a subset of rows, as once, few, many or a class of expanded clone.

J: TRBJ2-3; size: NA; V: TRBV18; CDR3: CASSPPGGQGFTDTQYF
J: TRBJ2-7; size: NA; V: TRBV7-2; CDR3: CASSTEGTTYEQYF
J: TRBJ1-1; size: NA; V: TRBV7-6; CDR3: CASSFRTGDAEAFF
J: TRBJ2-6; size: NA; V: TRBV5-1; CDR3: CASSLVSFGDSGANVLTF
J: TRBJ2-1; size: NA; V: TRBV7-9; CDR3: CASSFRDLPNEQFF
J: TRBJ2-5; size: NA; V: TRBV20-1; CDR3: CSARDTEIQETQYF
J: TRBJ2-5; size: NA; V: TRBV28; CDR3: CASSNPGSSETQYF
J: TRBJ2-1; size: NA; V: TRBV29-1; CDR3: CSVRDSYNEQFF
J: TRBJ2-7; size: NA; V: TRBV11-2; CDR3: CASSPPLVIYEQYF
J: TRBJ1-5; size: NA; V: TRBV6-6; CDR3: CASRPLGAQPQHF
J: TRBJ1-2; size: NA; V: TRBV29-1; CDR3: CSVPGTEYGYTF
J: TRBJ2-5; size: NA; V: TRBV7-9; CDR3: CASSPLPLETQYF
J: TRBJ2-1; size: NA; V: TRBV11-2; CDR3: CASTEGLSGISYNEQFF
J: TRBJ2-7; size: NA; V: TRBV3-1; CDR3: CASSHHQTGPSSYEQYF
J: TRBJ2-5; size: NA; V: TRBV10-3; CDR3: CAISATGRQETQYF
J: TRBJ2-5; size: NA; V: TRBV12-3/TRBV12-4; CDR3: CASSSDRRETQYF
J: TRBJ2-7; size: NA; V: TRBV4-1; CDR3: CASSQAGTGSSYEQYF
J: TRBJ2-7; size: NA; V: TRBV9; CDR3: CASSPGQPYEQYF
J: TRBJ2-3; size: NA; V: TRBV7-9; CDR3: CASSSDGGLASDTQYF
J: TRBJ2-1; size: NA; V: TRBV28; CDR3: CASSLSVDEQFF
J: TRBJ2-7; size: NA; V: TRBV20-1; CDR3: CSASWAERYEQYF
J: TRBJ2-3; size: NA; V: TRBV28; CDR3: CASSGGLAGRTQYF
J: TRBJ1-1; size: NA; V: TRBV15; CDR3: CATSRNREPNTEAFF
J: TRBJ1-1; size: NA; V: TRBV7-9; CDR3: CASSLVSTYTEAFF
J: TRBJ2-6; size: NA; V: TRBV12-3/TRBV12-4; CDR3: CASSPYGHLSGANVLTF
J: TRBJ2-1; size: NA; V: TRBV13; CDR3: CASSLGWDGNEQFF
J: TRBJ2-2; size: NA; V: TRBV28; CDR3: CASSVKRTTNTGELFF
J: TRBJ2-2; size: NA; V: TRBV10-3; CDR3: CAISDPGLAGDFGELFF
J: TRBJ2-1; size: NA; V: TRBV5-1; CDR3: CASSLSIGNEQFF
J: TRBJ2-5; size: NA; V: TRBV12-3/TRBV12-4; CDR3: CASSFYRETQYF
J: TRBJ2-1; size: NA; V: TRBV29-1; CDR3: CSVLITTGPFYNEQFF
J: TRBJ2-5; size: NA; V: TRBV28; CDR3: CASSFGMGRDTQYF
J: TRBJ1-4; size: NA; V: TRBV4-1; CDR3: CASRSTARNEKLFF
J: TRBJ2-3; size: NA; V: TRBV29-1; CDR3: CSAVVRNSTDTQYF
J: TRBJ2-7; size: NA; V: TRBV12-3/TRBV12-4; CDR3: CASSSGLAPYEQYF
J: TRBJ1-3; size: NA; V: TRBV27; CDR3: CASSLKGPGPGSGNTIYF
J: TRBJ2-1; size: NA; V: TRBV5-1; CDR3: CASSLGLAGSLYEQFF
J: TRBJ1-2; size: NA; V: TRBV27; CDR3: CASSLSPTFYGYTF
J: TRBJ2-2; size: NA; V: TRBV20-1; CDR3: CSARENFRSESGELFF
J: TRBJ2-7; size: NA; V: TRBV20-1; CDR3: CSARGTGGIYEQYF
J: TRBJ2-3; size: NA; V: TRBV28; CDR3: CASSTQGGQDTDTPYF
J: TRBJ1-1; size: NA; V: TRBV5-1; CDR3: CASSFQGGTEAFF
J: TRBJ2-2; size: NA; V: TRBV12-3/TRBV12-4; CDR3: CASRDLNTGELFF
J: TRBJ1-1; size: NA; V: TRBV27; CDR3: CASSPLGVDTEAFF
J: TRBJ2-4; size: NA; V: TRBV20-1; CDR3: CSAINANLAKNIQYF
J: TRBJ1-1; size: NA; V: TRBV5-1; CDR3: CASRTEAGLSGDTEAFF
J: TRBJ2-7; size: NA; V: TRBV5-6; CDR3: CASEGQGDSYEQYF
J: TRBJ2-2; size: NA; V: TRBV18; CDR3: CASSPPRGDDTGELFF
J: TRBJ2-7; size: NA; V: TRBV29-1; CDR3: CSVLHRSEQYF
J: TRBJ2-7; size: NA; V: TRBV4-3; CDR3: CASSQDWEGFYEQYF
J: TRBJ2-5; size: NA; V: TRBV29-1; CDR3: CSVESGGVGTQYF
J: TRBJ2-4; size: medium-sized; V: TRBV20-1; CDR3: CSARTMAELNIQYF
J: TRBJ2-1; size: NA; V: TRBV12-3/TRBV12-4; CDR3: CASSPGLSTYNEQFF
J: TRBJ2-1; size: NA; V: TRBV5-4; CDR3: CASSSLIAGVQFF
J: TRBJ2-1; size: NA; V: TRBV4-3; CDR3: CASSQEGSGGPSHEQFF
J: TRBJ1-1; size: NA; V: TRBV5-5; CDR3: CASSLGEENTEAFF
J: TRBJ2-7; size: NA; V: TRBV12-3/TRBV12-4; CDR3: CASRAGTALYEQYF
J: TRBJ2-7; size: NA; V: TRBV5-4; CDR3: CASSDGPHEQYF
J: TRBJ1-1; size: NA; V: TRBV9; CDR3: CASSGQAGHNTEAFF